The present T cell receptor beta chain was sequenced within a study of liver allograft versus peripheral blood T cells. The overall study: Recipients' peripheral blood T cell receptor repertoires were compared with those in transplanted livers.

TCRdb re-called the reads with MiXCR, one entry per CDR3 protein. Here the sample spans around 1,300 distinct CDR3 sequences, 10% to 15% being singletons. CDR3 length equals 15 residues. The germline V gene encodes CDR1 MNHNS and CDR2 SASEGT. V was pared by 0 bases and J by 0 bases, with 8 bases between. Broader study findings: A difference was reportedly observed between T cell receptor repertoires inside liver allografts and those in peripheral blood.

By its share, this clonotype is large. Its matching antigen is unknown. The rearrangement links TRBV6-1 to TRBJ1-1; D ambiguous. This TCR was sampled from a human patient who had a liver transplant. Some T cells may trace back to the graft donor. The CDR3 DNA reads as TGTGCCAGCAGTGAAGCGGGGAGGGTGAACACTGAAGCTTTCTTT. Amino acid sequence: CASSEAGRVNTEAFF.